This TCR beta chain comes out of a study of shared clonotypes between healthy human individuals. General study results and limits: The small donor group covered limited genetic and exposure diversity. Deeper or shallower sequencing was expected to change how clonotypes are shared among donors.

Naive CD8 cells, CD45RO-negative and positively selected for CCR7, excluded terminally differentiated effector memory CD45RA+ cells. The germline CDR1 and CDR2 sequences are MNHEY and SMNVEV (reference sequence). Trimming left V 5 bases short and J 1 base short, with 8 bases between. The CDR3 extends over 14 amino acids. Concerning this clone: Antigen unknown. In the same sample, other DNA sequences code for this CDR3.

Sequencing used immunoSEQ multiplex PCR; TCRdb keeps in-frame clones, though not all of them. Here the sample spans more than 2 million clones, about 95% being singletons. Sequencing was carried out using naive CD8+ T cells sorted from blood. This rearrangement joins TRBV27 to TRBJ2-2; weak D call: TRBD1 (5 bases). This clonotype was sampled from a man younger than 35 in good health. This CDR3 reads CASSPGQNTGELFF. As DNA, the CDR3 is TGTGCCAGCAGTCCAGGACAGAACACCGGGGAGCTGTTTTTT.